Shown below are 28 T cell receptor beta chains from a single sample sequenced in a study of graft-versus-host responses after intestinal transplantation. The assay was immunoSEQ multiplex PCR, and TCRdb's table has in-frame clones only and misses some. The table includes approximately 77,000 clones, around 93% detected once. This specimen was PBMCs, taken 98 days after intestinal transplantation. These receptors were collected from a human patient who received an intestinal transplant, so some T cells may come from the graft donor.

The chain uses TRBV5-8 and TRBJ1-4, with a weak D call TRBD1 (6 bases). This CDR3 region has 16 residues. Germline V lookup: CDR1 SGHTS, CDR2 YDEGEE. The V and J ends lost 0 bases and 4 bases respectively, with 13 bases between them. The CDR3 is CASSLAFAGVNEKLFF. The CDR3 DNA is TGTGCCAGCAGCTTGGCATTTGCAGGGGTTAATGAAAAACTGTTTTTT.

This chain joins TRBV7-3 and TRBJ2-1; TRBD2 agrees at 10 bases. The junction had 2 bases not matched to a gene; V was cut back by 5 bases and J by 1 base. CDR1 is SGHTA, CDR2 FQGTGA, per germline. The CDR3 consists of 15 residues. The CDR3 bases are TGTGCCAGCAGCCAAGCGGGAGGGTCCTACAATGAGCAGTTCTTC. This codes for CASSQAGGSYNEQFF.

A few counts support this clone. The J gene is TRBJ1-1, the V gene TRBV6-4; D not certain. This CDR3 comprises 13 residues. Per the germline V gene, CDR1 is MRHNA and CDR2 is SNTAGT. Trimming took 6 bases from V and 0 from J, leaving 8 bases between them. In DNA form, the CDR3 reads TGTGCCAGCAGCGCACAATTGAACACTGAAGCTTTCTTT. Amino acid sequence: CASSAQLNTEAFF.

The rearrangement joins TRBV6-1 to TRBJ2-3, with D uncertain. CDR1 is MNHNS, CDR2 SASEGT, per germline. Trimming removed 0 bases from V and 1 base from J, with 14 bases in between. The CDR3 sequence is 17 residues long. DNA for the CDR3: TGTGCCAGCAGTGAAGCACCCGTCAGACCCCGCACAGATACGCAGTATTTT. Translation: CASSEAPVRPRTDTQYF.

J is TRBJ2-3 and V is TRBV6-4; 12 bases map to TRBD2. The germline gives CDR1 MRHNA, CDR2 SNTAGT. V lost 5 bases and J lost 1; bases outside the gene matches: 1. The CDR3 is made up of 15 amino acids. This CDR3 is CASSWTSGGTDTQYF. The CDR3, as DNA: TGTGCCAGCAGTTGGACTAGCGGGGGCACAGATACGCAGTATTTT.

The V call is TRBV7-6, the J call TRBJ2-5, with TRBD2 identical over 10 bases. J gave up 7 bases and V 0 bases, and 11 bases lay outside the gene matches. Germline lookup yields CDR1 SGHVS and CDR2 FNYEAQ. This CDR3 region has 17 residues. DNA for the CDR3: TGTGCCAGCAGCTTAGCTGGATCGGCTAGCGGGGGCCCGACCCAGTACTTC. It encodes CASSLAGSASGGPTQYF. Based on the CDR3 plus reference TRBV7-6 and TRBJ2-5, the full variable domain is GAGVSQSPRYKVTKRGQDVALRCDPISGHVSLYWYRQALGQGPEFLTYFNYEAQQDKSGLPNDRFSAERPEGSISTLTIQRTEQRDSAMYRCASSLAGSASGGPTQYFGPGTRLLVL.

This clone was observed a single time. The chain has TRBV7-4 and TRBJ1-1; D ambiguous. The CDR3 is made up of 12 amino acids. The germline gives CDR1 SGHVT, CDR2 SQSDAQ. Trimming took 4 bases from V and 8 from J, leaving 11 bases between them. CDR3 loop: CASSSPPREAFF. CDR3 in DNA: TGTGCCAGCAGCTCCCCGCCAAGGGAAGCTTTCTTT.

CDR3: CASSVGDRYNSPLHF. The DNA for the CDR3 is TGTGCCAGCAGCGTAGGGGACAGATATAATTCACCCCTCCACTTT. The J gene is TRBJ1-6, the V gene TRBV9; 7 bases align to TRBD1. This CDR3 comprises 15 residues. The V gene's germline CDR1 is SGDLS and CDR2 YYNGEE. V shed 0 bases and J 4 bases; nucleotides not matched to a gene: 1.

The genes are TRBV7-3 and TRBJ2-7, with 8 nucleotides matching TRBD1. J was trimmed by 4 bases and V by 5 bases; bases with no gene match: 7. This CDR3 has 14 amino acids. Germline lookup yields CDR1 SGHTA and CDR2 FQGTGA. DNA for the CDR3: TGTGCCAGCAGCCAGAGGAGGACAGGGTACGAGCAGTACTTC. Translated, it gives CASSQRRTGYEQYF.

This chain connects TRBV19 to TRBJ1-2, with no clear D. The germline V and J ends were trimmed by 9 bases and 3 bases, with 8 bases remaining between them. The length of the CDR3 is 11 residues. The germline CDR1 and CDR2 sequences are LNHDA and SQIVND (reference sequence). CDR3 DNA sequence: TGTGCCAGATCGGCCTACTATGGCTACACCTTC. Protein: CARSAYYGYTF.

This clone was detected a few times. At one of its ends the junction is not consistent with the germline gene, which may arise from a read error. The V gene is TRBV6-1, the J gene TRBJ1-5; D call uncertain. The germline V gene has CDR1 MNHNS and CDR2 SASEGT. This CDR3 has 13 residues. CDR3 residues: CAISEFQGQPQHF. CDR3 DNA: TGTGCCATCAGTGAGTTTCAAGGGCAGCCCCAGCATTTT.

The genes are TRBV6-1 and TRBJ1-2, with D perhaps TRBD1 (6 bases). V gave up 0 bases and J gave up 4 bases, with 12 bases separating them. The length of the CDR3 is 15 residues. Germline V gene sequence: CDR1 MNHNS, CDR2 SASEGT. The CDR3 DNA follows: TGTGCCAGCAGTGAAGCTACAGGGAGAATCTATGGCTACACCTTC. This codes for CASSEATGRIYGYTF.

The rearrangement uses TRBV10-3 and TRBJ1-2, with TRBD1 matching 11 bases. Trimming removed 6 bases from V and 7 bases from J; junction bases left unmatched: 13. The CDR3 covers 16 residues. Germline assignment: CDR1 ENHRY and CDR2 SYGVKD. For the CDR3, the DNA is TGTGCCATCAGCTCCGGGACAGGGGGAGTAGTCGTTGGCTACACCTTC. Encoded protein: CAISSGTGGVVVGYTF.

This clone showed up just a few times. The chain employs TRBV6-5 and TRBJ2-7; 9 bases align to TRBD2. Germline CDR1 reads MNHEY; CDR2 reads SVGAGI. Trimming removed 5 bases from V and 2 bases from J; junction bases left unmatched: 7. The CDR3 runs 15 residues. CDR3 protein: CASSPLAGDAYEQYF. DNA for the CDR3: TGTGCCAGCAGTCCCTTAGCGGGAGATGCCTACGAGCAGTACTTC.

The gene calls are TRBV29-1 and TRBJ2-1, with 9 nucleotides matching TRBD1. Unmatched junction bases numbered 6, after V lost 3 bases and J lost 6 bases. Germline-derived CDR1 and CDR2 are SQVTM and ANQGSEA. There are 14 residues in the CDR3. CDR3 region: CSVDDDRGTNEQFF. DNA of the CDR3: TGCAGCGTTGATGACGACAGGGGGACCAATGAGCAGTTCTTC.

This sequence joins TRBV11-3 and TRBJ2-7; TRBD1 agrees at 9 bases. Losses at the gene ends were 5 bases for V and 1 base for J; bases not matched to a gene: 6. Germline V gene sequence: CDR1 SGHNT, CDR2 YENEEA. This CDR3 comprises 15 residues. This chain's CDR3 is CASSNGQGPSYEQYF. The CDR3 DNA reads as TGTGCCAGCAGCAACGGACAGGGGCCTTCCTACGAGCAGTACTTC.

The count of this clone is one. The chain links TRBV10-3 to TRBJ2-5, with D possibly being TRBD1 (6 bases). V shed 2 bases and J shed 4 bases, with 17 bases lying between them. The CDR3 runs 16 residues. CDR1 and CDR2 from the germline V gene are ENHRY and SYGVKD. CDR3 region: CAISEKSQGVAETQYF. In DNA, the CDR3 is TGTGCCATCAGTGAGAAGTCACAGGGAGTGGCAGAGACCCAGTACTTC.

The chain is built from TRBV5-6 and TRBJ2-7; no clear D. Trimming took off 0 bases at V and 3 bases at J, with 4 bases between the two ends. The CDR3 is made up of 12 amino acids. Germline V CDR1 and CDR2: SGHDT, YYEEEE. CDR3 nucleotide sequence: TGTGCCAGCAGCTTGGTGGGCTACGAGCAGTACTTC. Translating gives CASSLVGYEQYF.

The chain joins TRBV30 to TRBJ2-7; perhaps TRBD2 as D (5 bases). Germline CDR1 reads GTSNPN; CDR2 reads SVGIG (reference sequence). The CDR3 runs to 13 residues. With 0 bases removed from V and 6 bases from J, the gap between germline ends came to 12 bases. CDR3 sequence reads: CAWSVIAGFEQYF. CDR3 coding DNA: TGTGCCTGGAGTGTGATTGCGGGCTTCGAGCAGTACTTC.

The rearrangement joins TRBV4-2 to TRBJ2-2; D not resolved. The CDR3 contains 17 residues. The V gene's germline CDR1 is LGHNA and CDR2 YNFKEQ. V gave up 1 base and J gave up 7 bases, with 19 bases separating them. The CDR3 loop reads CASSQGGGPSPSGELFF. The CDR3 coding sequence is TGTGCCAGCAGCCAAGGGGGTGGACCCTCGCCGAGCGGGGAGCTGTTTTTT.

The chain joins TRBV14 to TRBJ2-1; 12 bases map to TRBD2. Germline V gives CDR1 SGHDN, CDR2 FVKESK. The V gene end was trimmed by 0 bases and the J gene end by 7 bases; junction bases not matched to a gene: 10. This CDR3 comprises 18 residues. CDR3 bases: TGTGCCAGCAGCCAAGATCCGACCGGGACTAGCGGGTTTAATGAGCAGTTCTTC. Encoded protein: CASSQDPTGTSGFNEQFF.

The chain links TRBV7-6 to TRBJ1-3; unclear D gene. The CDR3 sequence is 17 residues long. The V and J ends lost 2 bases and 1 base respectively, with 15 bases between them. Germline lookup yields CDR1 SGHVS and CDR2 FNYEAQ. CDR3 nucleotides: TGTGCCAGCAGCTTACCTTCACGGGCTTCTTCTGGAAACACCATATATTTT. Amino acid sequence: CASSLPSRASSGNTIYF.

The chain is built from TRBV19 and TRBJ2-4; TRBD2 agrees at 7 bases. Germline CDR1 LNHDA, CDR2 SQIVND (reference sequence). J was trimmed by 0 bases and V by 6 bases; bases with no gene match: 20. The CDR3 totals 20 residues. The CDR3 DNA reads as TGTGCCAGTAGATTGTCAGTGACTAGCCCTAGCGTTATAGCCAAAAACATTCAGTACTTC. Protein product: CASRLSVTSPSVIAKNIQYF.

This clone occurred a few times. J is TRBJ1-3 and V is TRBV21-1; the D call of TRBD1 is as the table states it, not checked on the DNA. TRBV21-1 is labeled a pseudogene. This CDR3 spans 13 amino acids. The CDR3 bases are TGTGCCAGCACAGGGGACTCTGGAAACACCATATATTTT. Residues: CASTGDSGNTIYF.

This sequence joins TRBV10-2 and TRBJ2-1; D not resolved. This CDR3 has 18 residues. V gave up 4 bases and J gave up 4 bases, with 23 bases separating them. Germline V gives CDR1 WSHSY, CDR2 SAAADI. CDR3 sequence (DNA): TGCGCCAGCAGTGGGCCCGGTGTCGCGGCCCCAGCGTACAATGAGCAGTTCTTC. Amino acids: CASSGPGVAAPAYNEQFF.

The chain recombines TRBV28 with TRBJ2-7; TRBD1 might be the D (6 bases). The CDR3 sequence is 14 residues long. Trimming removed 4 bases from V and 2 bases from J, with 12 bases in between. Looked up from germline, CDR1 is MDHEN and CDR2 is SYDVKM. CDR3 in DNA: TGTGCCAGCAGTTCGAACAGGGAGACCTACGAGCAGTACTTC. Translating it yields CASSSNRETYEQYF.

The chain links TRBV4-2 to TRBJ2-5; TRBD1 matches 7 bases. The J call is in doubt because the DNA end fits TRBJ2-7 better. The CDR3 sequence is 18 residues long. Germline values: CDR1 LGHNA, CDR2 YNFKEQ. This chain's CDR3 is CASSQDLHDRAFSYEQYF. CDR3 in DNA: TGTGCCAGCAGCCAAGACCTCCATGACAGGGCATTCTCCTACGAGCAGTACTTC.

The V and J genes are TRBV6-1 and TRBJ2-3; the match to TRBD1 covers 8 bases. Unmatched junction bases numbered 4, after V lost 7 bases and J lost 1 base. CDR1 is MNHNS and CDR2 is SASEGT in the germline V gene. This CDR3 region has 14 residues. DNA of the CDR3: TGTGCCAGCACCCCAGGGGGCCGCACAGATACGCAGTATTTT. Translation gives CASTPGGRTDTQYF.